One sample yielded the 16 T cell receptor beta chains listed below, sequenced in a study of T cell changes during pregnancy in multiple sclerosis. TCRdb's table, derived via immunoSEQ multiplex PCR, lists solely in-frame clones and lacks some. The sample records approximately 44,000 clones, approximately 91% being singletons. The sample was CD4+ T cells from peripheral blood mononuclear cells, taken before pregnancy. The receptors here all came from a female donor with multiple sclerosis, enrolled in a pregnancy study.

The J gene is TRBJ1-4, the V gene TRBV2; tentatively, D is TRBD1 (5 bases). In germline, CDR1 is SNHLY, CDR2 FYNNEI. This CDR3 region has 15 residues. The germline V and J ends were trimmed by 6 bases and 5 bases, with 16 bases remaining between them. CDR3 coding DNA: TGTGCCAGCAGGGAGGAGGGGATTGACAATGAAAAACTGTTTTTT. As protein: CASREEGIDNEKLFF. Full variable domain (outside the CDR3, taken from reference TRBV2 and TRBJ1-4): EPEVTQTPSHQVTQMGQEVILRCVPISNHLYFYWYRQILGQKVEFLVSFYNNEISEKSEIFDDQFSVERPDGSNFTLKIRSTKLEDSAMYFCASREEGIDNEKLFFGSGTQLSVL.

The chain uses TRBV11-2 and TRBJ1-2; 9 nucleotides match TRBD1. The length of the CDR3 is 15 residues. Germline V gives CDR1 SGHAT, CDR2 FQNNGV. The junction had 6 bases not matched to a gene; V was cut back by 0 bases and J by 7 bases. CDR3 DNA sequence: TGTGCCAGCAGCTTAGAGGGACAGGGAATGGGTGGCTACACCTTC. This codes for CASSLEGQGMGGYTF.

The gene calls are TRBV15 and TRBJ2-2; 11 bases match TRBD1. The junction had 5 bases not matched to a gene; V was cut back by 8 bases and J by 6 bases. Germline V gene data show CDR1 as LNHNV and CDR2 as YYDKDF (reference sequence). The CDR3 has 14 residues. The CDR3 coding sequence is TGTGCCACCGGACAGGGGGCCGTCCCCGGGGAGCTGTTTTTT. Translated, it gives CATGQGAVPGELFF. The full variable domain, its missing parts supplied by reference TRBV15 and TRBJ2-2, is DAMVIQNPRYQVTQFGKPVTLSCSQTLNHNVMYWYQQKSSQAPKLLFHYYDKDFNNEADTPDNFQSRRPNTSFCFLDIRSPGLGDTAMYLCATGQGAVPGELFFGEGSRLTVL.

The chain combines TRBV5-1 with TRBJ1-1, with 9 bases lining up with TRBD1. V trimming: 2 bases; J trimming: 6 bases; junction bases outside the gene matches: 8. The CDR3 totals 15 residues. Germline V gives CDR1 SGHRS, CDR2 YFSETQ. The CDR3 DNA reads TGCGCCAGCAGCTTCAATCCGGGACAGGGATCTGAAGCTTTCTTT. It specifies CASSFNPGQGSEAFF.

The rearrangement uses TRBV7-2 and TRBJ1-1; 10 positions agree with TRBD1. This CDR3 is built from 15 residues. J gave up 0 bases and V 5 bases, and 3 bases lay outside the gene matches. The germline CDR1 and CDR2 sequences are SGHTA and FQGNSA. The CDR3 protein is CASSDRGLMNTEAFF. CDR3 DNA sequence: TGTGCCAGCAGCGACAGGGGGCTTATGAACACTGAAGCTTTCTTT.

The chain links TRBV7-2 to TRBJ2-4; D remains unclear. The CDR3 sequence is 15 residues long. The germline V gene has CDR1 SGHTA and CDR2 FQGNSA. The V end lost 0 bases, the J end lost 1 base, and 7 bases lay between the germline ends. CDR3 amino acids: CASSLAAGAKNIQYF. In DNA form, the CDR3 reads TGTGCCAGCAGCTTAGCGGCCGGGGCCAAAAACATTCAGTACTTC.

CDR3 bases: TGTGCCACGCGTACAGGAAATCAGCCCCAGCATTTT. It is translated as CATRTGNQPQHF. The rearrangement joins TRBV6-1 to TRBJ1-5, with a tentative D call TRBD1 (5 bases). The CDR3 totals 12 residues. The germline gives CDR1 MNHNS, CDR2 SASEGT. The germline V and J ends were trimmed by 10 bases and 4 bases, with 11 bases remaining between them.

CDR3 DNA sequence: TGCAGCGCTGACAGGGGGAACACCGGGGAGCTGTTTTTT. Protein product: CSADRGNTGELFF. The gene calls are TRBV29-1 and TRBJ2-2; 8 bases agree with TRBD1. The trim removed 7 bases at V and 1 base at J, leaving 2 bases unmatched. Germline lookup yields CDR1 SQVTM and CDR2 ANQGSEA. This CDR3 spans 13 amino acids.

The chain employs TRBV27 and TRBJ2-3; the match to TRBD2 covers 10 bases. This CDR3 comprises 16 residues. With 5 bases clipped from V and 6 bases from J, the junction kept 11 bases outside the gene matches. Germline V gives CDR1 MNHEY, CDR2 SMNVEV (reference sequence). The CDR3 sequence is CASSDQRGGRADTQYF. The CDR3 DNA reads as TGTGCCAGCAGTGATCAGCGGGGGGGCCGGGCGGATACGCAGTATTTT.

In DNA form, the CDR3 reads TGTGCCAGCAGCTTCCTAGCGCCCACCGGGGAGCTGTTTTTT. Protein product: CASSFLAPTGELFF. The chain is built from TRBV2 and TRBJ2-2; D is possibly TRBD2 (6 bases). Between the trimmed V and J ends, which lost 6 bases and 4 bases, there was a span of 12 bases. Germline loops: CDR1 SNHLY, CDR2 FYNNEI. This CDR3 region has 14 residues.

The rearrangement joins TRBV25-1 to TRBJ2-7, with D possibly being TRBD1 (6 bases). Deletions cut 3 bases from V and 7 bases from J, with 19 bases between. Germline-derived CDR1 and CDR2 are MGHDK and SYGVNS. The CDR3 length is 15 residues. The CDR3 DNA sequence: TGTGCCAGCAGTGATACGGTCCCAGGGGCGCGGGAGCAGTACTTC. Translation: CASSDTVPGAREQYF.

J is TRBJ1-1 and V is TRBV7-3; TRBD1 agrees at 7 bases. Germline CDR1 is SGHTA and CDR2 is FQGTGA. The CDR3 has 13 amino acids. The junction had 4 bases not matched to a gene; V was cut back by 5 bases and J by 4 bases. CDR3 DNA: TGTGCCAGCAGCACCGACAGGGTCACTGAAGCTTTCTTT. Encoded protein: CASSTDRVTEAFF.

This clone was recorded a few times. An end of the junction does not agree with germline; a read error may underlie this. This chain joins TRBV6-6 and TRBJ2-3; tentatively, D is TRBD1 (6 bases). Germline CDR1 MNHNY, CDR2 SVGAGI (reference sequence). The CDR3 has 13 residues. This CDR3 is CASTQGITGFGAF. CDR3 sequence (DNA): TGTGCCAGCACCCAGGGGATCACAGGGTTTGGGGCTTTT.

The chain is built from TRBV4-2 and TRBJ2-1, with 7 bases identical to TRBD2. Germline V lookup: CDR1 LGHNA, CDR2 YNFKEQ. The V and J ends lost 0 bases and 5 bases, in that order; junction bases with no gene match: 10. This CDR3 is built from 17 residues. The CDR3, as DNA: TGTGCCAGCAGCCAAGATCCGACTAGCCCCTCTGACAATGAGCAGTTCTTC. The encoded protein is CASSQDPTSPSDNEQFF.

This clone was picked up a small number of times. The chain has TRBV5-1 and TRBJ2-3; no firm D call. From germline, CDR1 is SGHRS and CDR2 YFSETQ. V was shortened by 4 bases and J by 0 bases, with 15 bases between the two germline ends. The CDR3 consists of 16 residues. The CDR3 loop is CASSLGQAASTDTQYF. In DNA, the CDR3 is TGCGCCAGCAGCCTCGGTCAGGCAGCTAGCACAGATACGCAGTATTTT. Looking up the rest from reference TRBV5-1 and TRBJ2-3 gives the full variable domain: KAGVTQTPRYLIKTRGQQVTLSCSPISGHRSVSWYQQTPGQGLQFLFEYFSETQRNKGNFPGRFSGRQFSNSRSEMNVSTLELGDSALYLCASSLGQAASTDTQYFGPGTRLTVL.

The chain recombines TRBV6-1 with TRBJ2-3, with D unresolved. Trimming left V 2 bases short and J 4 bases short, with 13 bases between. This CDR3 spans 15 amino acids. Per germline, CDR1 MNHNS and CDR2 SASEGT. CDR3 nucleotide sequence: TGTGCCAGCAGTGAATATGTGAAGCCTCCAGATACGCAGTATTTT. This codes for CASSEYVKPPDTQYF.